The following is a TCR beta chain sequence with its context. Its antigen is not yet known. Base qualities are missing; no much larger clone stands one base away. The sample comes from a study of graft-versus-host responses after intestinal transplantation (dated by TCRdb to about 2021). Regarding the complete study: Recipients received multivisceral, liver-intestinal, or isolated intestinal transplants. Every recipient was given anti-thymocyte globulin induction, then maintenance tacrolimus and steroids for approximately 3 years. Bulk TCR-beta CDR3 sequencing was used to track graft-versus-host and host-versus-graft alloreactive T cell clones in the graft, circulation and bone marrow after intestinal transplantation. Alloreactive clones were identified by sequencing pre-transplant mixed lymphocyte reaction products and comparing these products with unstimulated pre-transplant donor and recipient T cells. The cohort enrolled some 24 intestinal transplant recipients, one of whom was a retransplant, and a few patients without pretransplant specimens were excluded. A peak of at least 4% donor T cells among recipient peripheral blood mononuclear cells was the definition used for donor T cell macrochimerism. Instead of going to the commercial service, samples from a few later patients were sequenced in-house on an Illumina MiSeq and processed with MiXCR. Findings and caveats that apply to the study as a whole: GvH clones were detected in recipient bone marrow, and some appeared earlier in ileal mucosa or blood, consistent with an intestinal mucosal origin. Conclusions were limited by the relatively low number and heterogeneity of intestinal transplant patients. In patients with donor T cell macrochimerism, the allografts had high GvH to HvG T cell clonal ratios. Early after transplant, peak levels of circulating GvH clones were found to be associated with declines in HvG clones.

The time point label of this sample denotes: cells obtained before transplantation from donor or recipient. CD3+CD4+ and CD3+CD8+ populations were FACS-sorted from unstimulated pre-transplant donor and recipient cells taken from spleen or lymph nodes. Counted from cysteine to phenylalanine, this CDR3 has 14 amino acids. CDR3 DNA is the only sequence kept; it has 42 bases, read in frame from the first base. According to the germline V gene (reference sequence), CDR1 reads SGHNT and CDR2 reads YYREEE. Trimming at the junction amounts to 5 bases on V and 11 bases on J, and the germline ends lie 22 bases apart. Library preparation employed the immunoSEQ multiplex PCR assay. For most patients, genomic DNA was isolated with the Qiagen DNeasy Blood and Tissue Kit and sent frozen to Adaptive Biotechnologies for TCR sequencing. High-throughput TCR-beta CDR3 sequencing of genomic DNA from most patients was performed by Adaptive Biotechnologies. Per the source publication's procedure: Adaptive's ImmunoSEQ software was the source of the TCR sequencing data for 18 patients, while a few other patients were processed with MiXCR and VDJtools. CD4 versus CD8 sorting errors were corrected by removing sequences found in both subsets at a frequency ratio below 5:1. CDR3 nucleotide sequences shared between donor and recipient were removed because the origin of such sequences could not be assigned. To count as alloreactive, a clone needed at least 2-fold expansion over unstimulated cells and a minimum CFSE-low frequency of 0.002% (template counts) or 0.001% (read counts). A clone was considered mappable if detected in the sequenced pre-transplant spleen, lymph node, or MLR CFSE-low populations of the donor or recipient. The cumulative frequency of alloreactive clones was calculated as a percentage of all sequences, weighted by copy number. The table was pulled from immuneACCESS by TCRdb, which kept in-frame rearrangements only. Such tables lose some clones; where checked, under half of the loss comes from unresolved V genes, and the rest has no known cause. The V and J calls and the clone size are those of that table, but D and trimming were determined from the DNA. The sample table lists roughly 70,000 clones, 84% of them with a count of one. Of the sample, roughly 0.4% falls within the top ten clones.

This receptor was taken from a human donor who was the organ donor for an intestinal transplant. The rearrangement combines TRBV5-4 with TRBJ1-1; tentative D gene TRBD1, with 5 bases matching. The input for sequencing was unstimulated CD4+ T cells sorted from spleen or lymph node cells, taken before transplant. This receptor carries the CDR3 CASSFTPLRVEAFF. The DNA sequence follows: TGTGCCAGCAGTTTCACGCCCCTCAGGGTCGAGGCTTTCTTT.